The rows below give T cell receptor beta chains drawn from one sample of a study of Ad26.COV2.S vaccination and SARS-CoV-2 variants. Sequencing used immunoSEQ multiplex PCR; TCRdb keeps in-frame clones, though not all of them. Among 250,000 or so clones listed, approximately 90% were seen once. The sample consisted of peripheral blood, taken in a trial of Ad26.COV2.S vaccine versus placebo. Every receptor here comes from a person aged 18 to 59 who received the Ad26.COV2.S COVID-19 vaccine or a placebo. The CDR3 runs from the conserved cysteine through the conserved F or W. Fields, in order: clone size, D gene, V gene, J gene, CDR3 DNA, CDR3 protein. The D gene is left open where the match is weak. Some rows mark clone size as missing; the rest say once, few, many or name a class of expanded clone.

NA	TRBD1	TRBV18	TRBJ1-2	TGTGCCAGCTCACGGGACAGGGGTTATGGCTACACCTTC	CASSRDRGYGYTF
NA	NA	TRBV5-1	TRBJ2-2	TGCGCCAGCAGTCCTGCCAGGACCACGAACACCGGGGAGCTGTTTTTT	CASSPARTTNTGELFF
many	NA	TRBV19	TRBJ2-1	TGTGCCAGTAGACCCGAGGGGGCGGGATACAATGAGCAGTTCTTC	CASRPEGAGYNEQFF
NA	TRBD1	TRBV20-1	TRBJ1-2	TGCAGAGGGACAGGTGGTGATGGCTACACCTTC	CRGTGGDGYTF
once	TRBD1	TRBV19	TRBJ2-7	TGTGCCAGTAGTATCTGGGACAGGGGACTCTACGAGCAGTACTTC	CASSIWDRGLYEQYF
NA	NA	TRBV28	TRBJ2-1	TGTGCCAGCAGTTCCCAAGACAGGGAGGTTTTGCATGAGCAGTTCTTC	CASSSQDREVLHEQFF
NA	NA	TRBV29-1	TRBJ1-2	TGCAGCGTCAACTATGGCTACACCTTC	CSVNYGYTF
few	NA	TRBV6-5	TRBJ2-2	TGTGCCAGCCATACTTCATGGGACACCGGGGAGCTGTTTTTT	CASHTSWDTGELFF
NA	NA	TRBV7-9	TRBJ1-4	TGTGCCAGCAGCTTAGGACAGATTGAAAAACTGTTTTTT	CASSLGQIEKLFF
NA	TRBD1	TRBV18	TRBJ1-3	TGTGCCAGCTCACCGGGACAGCACTCTGGAAACACCATATATTTT	CASSPGQHSGNTIYF
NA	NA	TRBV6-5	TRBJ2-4	TGTGCCAGCAGTTATCTCGTGGGGGCCACTCCCGGGGAGTACTTC	CASSYLVGATPGEYF
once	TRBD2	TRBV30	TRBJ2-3	TGTGCCTGGGAGCGGGGACTGTTCACAGATACGCAGTATTTT	CAWERGLFTDTQYF
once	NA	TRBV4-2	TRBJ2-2	TGTGCCAGCAGCCTATTCAGGGATATGAACACCGGGGAGCTGTTTTTT	CASSLFRDMNTGELFF
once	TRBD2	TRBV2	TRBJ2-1	TGTGCCAGCACCAAGACTAGCGGGGCCAACAATGAGCAGTTCTTC	CASTKTSGANNEQFF
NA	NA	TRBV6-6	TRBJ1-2	TGTGCCAGCACCAACTCGGGGTCAGCGGACTATGGCTACACCTTC	CASTNSGSADYGYTF
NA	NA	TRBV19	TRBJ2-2	TGTGCCAGTAAAAGTCAGGTGGACACCGGGGAGCTGTTTTTT	CASKSQVDTGELFF
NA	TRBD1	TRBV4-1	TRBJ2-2	TGCGCCAGCAGCCAGACAGGGGGTTTCGGGGAGCTGTTTTTT	CASSQTGGFGELFF
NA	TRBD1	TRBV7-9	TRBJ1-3	TGTGCCAGCAGCTTAGACCAGGGGGCTGGTGGAAACACCATATATTTT	CASSLDQGAGGNTIYF
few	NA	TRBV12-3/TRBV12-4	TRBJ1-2	TGTGCCAGCAGTTTAGGAGGGGGTGGCTACACCTTC	CASSLGGGGYTF
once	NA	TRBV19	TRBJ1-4	TGTGCCAGTAGTATCCCCCACGGCCTCGCTGAAAAACTGTTTTTT	CASSIPHGLAEKLFF
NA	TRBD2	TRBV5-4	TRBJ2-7	TGTGCCAGCCGAGCGGGGGGGCTGGGCGAGCAGTACTTC	CASRAGGLGEQYF
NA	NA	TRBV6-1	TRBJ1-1	TGTGCCAGCAGTGAAGCGCTTCGTTTGGAAGCTTTCTTT	CASSEALRLEAFF
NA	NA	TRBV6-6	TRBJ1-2	TGTGCCAGCGGCTACGGGACTACTAACTATGGCTACACCTTC	CASGYGTTNYGYTF
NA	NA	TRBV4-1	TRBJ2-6	TGCGCCAGCAGCCACGGGGGTAGGCGGGGCCTACTCCTCTCTGGGGCCAACGTCCTGACTTTC	CASSHGGRRGLLLSGANVLTF
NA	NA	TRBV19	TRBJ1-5	TGTGCCAGTAGTATAATCGCAGGGAATCAGCCCCAGCATTTT	CASSIIAGNQPQHF